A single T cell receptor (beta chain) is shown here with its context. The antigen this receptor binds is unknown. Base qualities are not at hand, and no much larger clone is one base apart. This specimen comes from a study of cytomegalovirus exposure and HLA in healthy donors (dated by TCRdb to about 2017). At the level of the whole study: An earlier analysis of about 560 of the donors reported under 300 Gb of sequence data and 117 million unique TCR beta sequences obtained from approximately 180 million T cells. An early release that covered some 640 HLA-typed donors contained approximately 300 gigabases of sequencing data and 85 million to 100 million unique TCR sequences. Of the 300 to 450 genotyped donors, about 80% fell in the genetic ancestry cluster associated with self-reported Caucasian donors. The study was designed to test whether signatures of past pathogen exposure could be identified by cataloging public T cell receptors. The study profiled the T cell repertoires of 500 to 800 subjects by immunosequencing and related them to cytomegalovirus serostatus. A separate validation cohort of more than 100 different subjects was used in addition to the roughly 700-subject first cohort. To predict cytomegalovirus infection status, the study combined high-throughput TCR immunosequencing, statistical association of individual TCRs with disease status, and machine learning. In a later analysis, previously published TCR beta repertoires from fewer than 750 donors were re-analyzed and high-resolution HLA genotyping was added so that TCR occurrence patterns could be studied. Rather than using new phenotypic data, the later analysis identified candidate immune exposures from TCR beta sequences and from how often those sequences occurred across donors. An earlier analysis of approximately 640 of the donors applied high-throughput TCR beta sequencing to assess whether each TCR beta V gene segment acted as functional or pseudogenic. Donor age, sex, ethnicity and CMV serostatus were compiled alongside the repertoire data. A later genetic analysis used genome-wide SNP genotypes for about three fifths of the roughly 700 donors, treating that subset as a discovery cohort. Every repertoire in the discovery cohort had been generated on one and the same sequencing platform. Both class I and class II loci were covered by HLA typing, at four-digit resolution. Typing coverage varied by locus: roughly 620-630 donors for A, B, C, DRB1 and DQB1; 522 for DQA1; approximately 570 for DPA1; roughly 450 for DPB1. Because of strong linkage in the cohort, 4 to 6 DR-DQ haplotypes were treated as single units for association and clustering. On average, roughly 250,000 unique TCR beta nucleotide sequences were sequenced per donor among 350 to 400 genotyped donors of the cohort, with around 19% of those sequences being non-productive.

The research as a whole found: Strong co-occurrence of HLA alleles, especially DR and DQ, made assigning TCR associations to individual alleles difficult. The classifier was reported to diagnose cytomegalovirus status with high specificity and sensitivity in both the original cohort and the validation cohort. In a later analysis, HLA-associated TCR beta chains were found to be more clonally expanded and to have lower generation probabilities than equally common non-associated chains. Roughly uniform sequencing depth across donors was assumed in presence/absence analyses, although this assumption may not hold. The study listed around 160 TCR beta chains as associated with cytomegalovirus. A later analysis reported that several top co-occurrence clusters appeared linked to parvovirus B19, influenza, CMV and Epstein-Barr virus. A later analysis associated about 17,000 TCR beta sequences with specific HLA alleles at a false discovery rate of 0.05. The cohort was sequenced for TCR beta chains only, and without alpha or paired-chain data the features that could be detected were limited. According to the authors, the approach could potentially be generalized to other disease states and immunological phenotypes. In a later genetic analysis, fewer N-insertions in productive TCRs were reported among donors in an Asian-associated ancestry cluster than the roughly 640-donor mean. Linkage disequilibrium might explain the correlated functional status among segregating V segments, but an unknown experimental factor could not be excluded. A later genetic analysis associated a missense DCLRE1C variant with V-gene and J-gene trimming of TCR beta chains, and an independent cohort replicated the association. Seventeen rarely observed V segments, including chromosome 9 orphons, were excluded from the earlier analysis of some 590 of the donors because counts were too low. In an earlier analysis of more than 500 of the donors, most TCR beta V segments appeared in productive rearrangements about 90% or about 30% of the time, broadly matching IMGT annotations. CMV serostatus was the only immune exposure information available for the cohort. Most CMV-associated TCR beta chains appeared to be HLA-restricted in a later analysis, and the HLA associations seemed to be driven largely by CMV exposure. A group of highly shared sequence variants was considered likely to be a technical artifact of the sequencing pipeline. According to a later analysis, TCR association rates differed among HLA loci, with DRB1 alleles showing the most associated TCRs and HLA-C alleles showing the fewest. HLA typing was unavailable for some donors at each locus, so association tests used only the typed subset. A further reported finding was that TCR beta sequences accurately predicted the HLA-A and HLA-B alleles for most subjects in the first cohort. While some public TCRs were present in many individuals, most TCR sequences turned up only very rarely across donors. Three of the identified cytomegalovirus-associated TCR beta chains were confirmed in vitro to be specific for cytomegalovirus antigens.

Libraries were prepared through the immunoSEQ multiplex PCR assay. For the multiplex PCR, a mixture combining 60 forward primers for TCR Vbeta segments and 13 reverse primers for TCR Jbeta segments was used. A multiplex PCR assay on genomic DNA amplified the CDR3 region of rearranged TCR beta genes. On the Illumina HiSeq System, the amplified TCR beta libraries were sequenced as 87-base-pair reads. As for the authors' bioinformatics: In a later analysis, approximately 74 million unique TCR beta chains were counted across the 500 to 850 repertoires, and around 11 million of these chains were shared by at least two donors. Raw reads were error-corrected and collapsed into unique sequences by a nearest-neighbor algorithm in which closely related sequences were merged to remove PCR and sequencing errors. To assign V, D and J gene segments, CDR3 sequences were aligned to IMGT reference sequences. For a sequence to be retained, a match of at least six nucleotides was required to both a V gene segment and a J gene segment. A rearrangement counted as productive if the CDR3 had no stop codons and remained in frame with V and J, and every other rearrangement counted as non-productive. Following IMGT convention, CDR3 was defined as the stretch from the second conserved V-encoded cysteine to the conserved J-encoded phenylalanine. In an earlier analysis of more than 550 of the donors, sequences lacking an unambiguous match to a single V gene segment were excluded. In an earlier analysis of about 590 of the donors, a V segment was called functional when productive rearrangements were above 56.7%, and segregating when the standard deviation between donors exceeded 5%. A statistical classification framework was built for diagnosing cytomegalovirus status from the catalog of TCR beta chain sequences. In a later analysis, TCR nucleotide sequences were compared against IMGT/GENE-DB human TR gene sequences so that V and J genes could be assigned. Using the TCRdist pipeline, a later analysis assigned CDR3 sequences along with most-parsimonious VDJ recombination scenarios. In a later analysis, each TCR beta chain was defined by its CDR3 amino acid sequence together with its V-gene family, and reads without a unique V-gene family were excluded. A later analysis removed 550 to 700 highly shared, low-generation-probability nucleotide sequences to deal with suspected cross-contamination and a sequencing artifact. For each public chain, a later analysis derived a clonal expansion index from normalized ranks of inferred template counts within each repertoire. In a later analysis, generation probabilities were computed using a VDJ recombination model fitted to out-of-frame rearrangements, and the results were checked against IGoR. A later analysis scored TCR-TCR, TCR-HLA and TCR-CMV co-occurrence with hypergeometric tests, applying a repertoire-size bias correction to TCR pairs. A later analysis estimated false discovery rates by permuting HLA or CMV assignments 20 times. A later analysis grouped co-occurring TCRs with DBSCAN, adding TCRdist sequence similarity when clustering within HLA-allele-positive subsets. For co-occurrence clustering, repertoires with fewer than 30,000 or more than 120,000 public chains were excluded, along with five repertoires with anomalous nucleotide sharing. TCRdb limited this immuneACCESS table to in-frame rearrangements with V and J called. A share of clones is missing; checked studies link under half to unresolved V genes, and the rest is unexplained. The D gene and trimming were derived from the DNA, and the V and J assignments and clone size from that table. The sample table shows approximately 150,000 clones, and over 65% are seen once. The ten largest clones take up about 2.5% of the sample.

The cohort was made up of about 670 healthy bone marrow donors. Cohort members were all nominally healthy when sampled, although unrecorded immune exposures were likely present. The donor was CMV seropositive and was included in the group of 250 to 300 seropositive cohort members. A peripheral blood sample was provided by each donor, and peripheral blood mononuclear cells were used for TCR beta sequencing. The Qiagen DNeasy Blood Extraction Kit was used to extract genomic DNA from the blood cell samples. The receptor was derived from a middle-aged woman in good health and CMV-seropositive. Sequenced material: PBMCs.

The nucleotides read TGTGCCAGTAGTGCACCGGGACTACCACCCCTCCACTTT. Translation gives CASSAPGLPPLHF. This sequence uses TRBV19 and TRBJ1-6; tentative D gene TRBD1, with 5 bases matching. As encoded in the germline V gene (reference sequence), CDR1 is LNHDA while CDR2 is SQIVND. At the junction V is shortened by 5 bases and J by 11 bases, with 13 bases in between. Its CDR3 holds 13 amino acids, cysteine through phenylalanine. The only DNA kept is the CDR3, 39 bases in frame from the first base.